Listed below are T cell receptor beta chains from one sample, sequenced in a study of cytomegalovirus exposure and HLA in healthy donors. Generated by immunoSEQ multiplex PCR, the TCRdb table keeps only in-frame clones and is missing some. In the table there are about 38,000 clones, 80% to 90% of which are singletons. Sequenced sample: PBMCs. Receptors originate from a woman aged 40 to 55 in good health and CMV-seropositive. CDR3s leave out the opening cysteine and the closing phenylalanine or tryptophan. The order of the fields is V gene, CDR3 protein.

v_gene: TRBV6-4; CDR3aa: ASSDGDTGELF
v_gene: TRBV9; CDR3aa: ASSVASGLAASTDTQY
v_gene: TRBV7-9; CDR3aa: ASSLLGDRASYGYT
v_gene: TRBV5-8; CDR3aa: ASSLEVGGGVGMSYNEQF
v_gene: TRBV19; CDR3aa: ASSREETDTGELF
v_gene: TRBV7-9; CDR3aa: SSSLGPSGGLSTDTQY
v_gene: TRBV10-3; CDR3aa: AISGSQPQH
v_gene: TRBV7-2; CDR3aa: ASGKGAGETQY
v_gene: TRBV9; CDR3aa: ASSVEGTHYNEQF
v_gene: TRBV6-6; CDR3aa: ASRSRGTGELF
v_gene: TRBV5-1; CDR3aa: ASSLDTGLYGYT
v_gene: TRBV5-1; CDR3aa: ASSTTGENTEAF